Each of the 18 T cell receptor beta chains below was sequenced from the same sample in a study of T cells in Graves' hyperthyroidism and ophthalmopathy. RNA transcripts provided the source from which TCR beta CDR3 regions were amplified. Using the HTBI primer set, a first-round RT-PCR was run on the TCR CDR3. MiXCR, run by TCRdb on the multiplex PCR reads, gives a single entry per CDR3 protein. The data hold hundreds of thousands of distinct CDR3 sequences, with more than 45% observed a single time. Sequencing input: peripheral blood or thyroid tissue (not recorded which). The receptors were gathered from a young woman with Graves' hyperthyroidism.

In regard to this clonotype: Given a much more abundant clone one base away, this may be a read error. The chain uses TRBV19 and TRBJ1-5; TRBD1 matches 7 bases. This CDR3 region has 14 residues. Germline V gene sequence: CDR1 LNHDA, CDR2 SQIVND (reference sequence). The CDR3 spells CASSIGQGNQSQHF. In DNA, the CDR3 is TGTGCCAGTAGTATAGGACAGGGCAATCAGTCCCAGCATTTT.

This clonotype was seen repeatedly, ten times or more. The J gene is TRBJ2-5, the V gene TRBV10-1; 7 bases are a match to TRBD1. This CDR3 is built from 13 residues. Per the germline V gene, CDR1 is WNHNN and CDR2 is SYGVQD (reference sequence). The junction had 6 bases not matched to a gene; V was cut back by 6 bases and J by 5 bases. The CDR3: CASRTGLLETQYF. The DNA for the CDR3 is TGCGCCAGCAGGACAGGGTTACTCGAGACCCAGTACTTC.

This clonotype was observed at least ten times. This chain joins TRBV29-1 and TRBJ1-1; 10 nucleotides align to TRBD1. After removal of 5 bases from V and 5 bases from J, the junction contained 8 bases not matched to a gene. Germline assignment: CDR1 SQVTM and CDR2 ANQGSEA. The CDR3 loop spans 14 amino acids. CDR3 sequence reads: CSVRATGGQTEAFF. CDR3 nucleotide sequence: TGCAGCGTTAGGGCGACAGGGGGCCAAACTGAAGCTTTCTTT.

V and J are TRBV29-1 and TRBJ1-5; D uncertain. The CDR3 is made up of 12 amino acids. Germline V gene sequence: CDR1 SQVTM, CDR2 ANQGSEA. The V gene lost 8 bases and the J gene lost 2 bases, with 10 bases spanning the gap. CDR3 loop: CSIGLGNQPQHF. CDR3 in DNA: TGCAGCATTGGCCTCGGCAATCAGCCCCAGCATTTT.

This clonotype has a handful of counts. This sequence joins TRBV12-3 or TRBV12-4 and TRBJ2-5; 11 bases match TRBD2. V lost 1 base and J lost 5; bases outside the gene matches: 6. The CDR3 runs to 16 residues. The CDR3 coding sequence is TGTGCCAGCAGTTTAGGGCTAGCGGGAGGATGGGAGACCCAGTACTTC. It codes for CASSLGLAGGWETQYF.

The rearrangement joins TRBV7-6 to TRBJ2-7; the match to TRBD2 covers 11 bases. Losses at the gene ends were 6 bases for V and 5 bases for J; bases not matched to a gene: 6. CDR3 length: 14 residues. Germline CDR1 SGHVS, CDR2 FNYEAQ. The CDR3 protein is CASSDSGLADEQYF. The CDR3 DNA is TGTGCCAGCAGTGATTCGGGACTAGCGGACGAGCAGTACTTC.

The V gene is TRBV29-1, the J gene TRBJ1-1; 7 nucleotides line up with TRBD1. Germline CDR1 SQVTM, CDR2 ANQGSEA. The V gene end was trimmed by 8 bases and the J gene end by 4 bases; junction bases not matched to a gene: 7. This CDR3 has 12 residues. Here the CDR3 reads CSQTGPSTEAFF. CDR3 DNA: TGCAGCCAGACAGGGCCCTCCACTGAAGCTTTCTTT.

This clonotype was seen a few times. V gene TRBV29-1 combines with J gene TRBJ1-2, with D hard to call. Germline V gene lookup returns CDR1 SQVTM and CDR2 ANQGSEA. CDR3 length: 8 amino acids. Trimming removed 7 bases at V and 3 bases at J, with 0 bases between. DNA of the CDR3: TGCAGCGACTATGGCTACACCTTC. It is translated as CSDYGYTF.

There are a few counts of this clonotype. CDR3 DNA: TGTGCCAGCACTGGGACAGGGAAAACCGGGGAGCTGTTTTTT. Translating gives CASTGTGKTGELFF. This rearrangement joins TRBV6-1 to TRBJ2-2; TRBD1 agrees at 9 bases. Per germline, CDR1 MNHNS and CDR2 SASEGT. The CDR3 totals 14 residues. Unmatched junction bases numbered 5, after V lost 7 bases and J lost 5 bases.

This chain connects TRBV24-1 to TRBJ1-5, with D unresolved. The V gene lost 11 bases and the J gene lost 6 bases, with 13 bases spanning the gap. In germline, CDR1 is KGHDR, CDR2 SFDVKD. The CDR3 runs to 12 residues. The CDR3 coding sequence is TGTGCCAGCAGCCACCATGGTCAGCCCCAGCATTTT. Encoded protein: CASSHHGQPQHF.

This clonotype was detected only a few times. The CDR3 here is CASSWTGVRAEQYF. CDR3 sequence (DNA): TGTGCCAGCAGTTGGACAGGGGTGCGGGCCGAGCAGTACTTC. This chain uses TRBV7-6 with TRBJ2-7, with 9 nucleotides matching TRBD1. CDR3 length: 14 residues. CDR1 and CDR2 from the germline V gene are SGHVS and FNYEAQ. V shed 6 bases and J 6 bases; nucleotides not matched to a gene: 9.

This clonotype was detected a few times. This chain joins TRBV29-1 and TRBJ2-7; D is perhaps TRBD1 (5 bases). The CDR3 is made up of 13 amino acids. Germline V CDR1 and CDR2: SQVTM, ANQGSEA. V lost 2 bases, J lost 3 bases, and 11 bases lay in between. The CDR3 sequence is CSVEWGRGYEQYF. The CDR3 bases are TGCAGCGTTGAATGGGGTAGGGGCTACGAGCAGTACTTC.

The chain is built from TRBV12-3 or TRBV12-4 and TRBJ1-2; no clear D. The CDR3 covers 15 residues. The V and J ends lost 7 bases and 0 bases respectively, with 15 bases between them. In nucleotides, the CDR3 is TGTGCCAGCACTCAACCCGTCCAAACTAACTATGGCTACACCTTC. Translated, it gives CASTQPVQTNYGYTF.

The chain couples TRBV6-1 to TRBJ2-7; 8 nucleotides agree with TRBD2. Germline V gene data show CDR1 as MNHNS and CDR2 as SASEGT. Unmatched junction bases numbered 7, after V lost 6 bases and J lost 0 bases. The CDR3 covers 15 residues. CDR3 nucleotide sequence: TGTGCCAGCAGCCTACTAGCGGACAGCTCCTACGAGCAGTACTTC. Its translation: CASSLLADSSYEQYF.

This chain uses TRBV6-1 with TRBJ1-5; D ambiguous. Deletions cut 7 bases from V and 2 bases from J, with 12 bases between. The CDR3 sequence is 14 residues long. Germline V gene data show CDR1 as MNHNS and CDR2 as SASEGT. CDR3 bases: TGTGCCAGCACTACACCCCAAGGCAATCAGCCCCAGCATTTT. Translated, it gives CASTTPQGNQPQHF.

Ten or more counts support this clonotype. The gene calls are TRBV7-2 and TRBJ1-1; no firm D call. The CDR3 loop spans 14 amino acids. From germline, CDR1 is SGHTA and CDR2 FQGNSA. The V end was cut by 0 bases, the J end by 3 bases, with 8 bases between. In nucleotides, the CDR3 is TGTGCCAGCAGCTTAGCGGATCCCCACACTGAAGCTTTCTTT. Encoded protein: CASSLADPHTEAFF.

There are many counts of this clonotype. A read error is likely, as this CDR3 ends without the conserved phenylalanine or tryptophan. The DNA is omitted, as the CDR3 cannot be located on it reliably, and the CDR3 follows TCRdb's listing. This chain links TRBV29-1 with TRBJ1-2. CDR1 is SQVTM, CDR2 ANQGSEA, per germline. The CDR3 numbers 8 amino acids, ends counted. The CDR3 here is CSVEGVIY.

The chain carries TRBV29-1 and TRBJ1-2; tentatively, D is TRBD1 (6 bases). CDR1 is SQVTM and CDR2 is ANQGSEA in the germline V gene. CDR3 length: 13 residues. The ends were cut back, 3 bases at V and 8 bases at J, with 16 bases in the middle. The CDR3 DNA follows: TGCAGCGTTGAGGGCAGGGGACGGGAAGGCTACACCTTC. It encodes CSVEGRGREGYTF. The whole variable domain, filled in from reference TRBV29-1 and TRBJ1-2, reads SAVISQKPSRDICQRGTSLTIQCQVDSQVTMMFWYRQQPGQSLTLIATANQGSEATYESGFVIDKFPISRPNLTFSTLTVSNMSPEDSSIYLCSVEGRGREGYTFGSGTRLTVV.